The T cell receptor beta chain under discussion was sequenced for a study of cytomegalovirus exposure and HLA in healthy donors. V lost 3 bases and J lost 4; bases outside the gene matches: 8. Germline V gene sequence: CDR1 SGHVS, CDR2 FNYEAQ. The CDR3 contains 15 residues. PCR involved 60 Vbeta and 13 Jbeta primers. Only in-frame clones appear in the TCRdb table, and some are missing; sequencing was by immunoSEQ multiplex PCR. Its listing shows approximately 50,000 clones. This receptor was taken from a male donor in good health and CMV-seronegative. Sequenced input: PBMCs. The chain carries TRBV7-6 and TRBJ2-5; 7 nucleotides align to TRBD1. The CDR3 DNA is TGTGCCAGCAGCTTGGGCACAGGGGAAGGAGAGACCCAGTACTTC. Amino acids: CASSLGTGEGETQYF. The full variable domain, completed using reference TRBV7-6 and TRBJ2-5, is GAGVSQSPRYKVTKRGQDVALRCDPISGHVSLYWYRQALGQGPEFLTYFNYEAQQDKSGLPNDRFSAERPEGSISTLTIQRTEQRDSAMYRCASSLGTGEGETQYFGPGTRLLVL.